These T cell receptor beta chains were read from a single sample in a study of cytomegalovirus exposure and HLA in healthy donors. Only in-frame clones appear in the TCRdb table, and some are missing; sequencing was by immunoSEQ multiplex PCR. Here the sample spans around 190,000 clones, 86% being singletons. Material: PBMCs. The receptors were sampled from a woman younger than 30 in good health and CMV-seronegative. Both conserved end residues are part of each CDR3. Each record gives: V gene, D gene, clone size, J gene, CDR3 protein, CDR3 DNA. A D gene is named only where the DNA matches it firmly. Size is stated for part of the rows, as once, few or many counts, or as a class when the clone is expanded.

TRBV5-1	TRBD1	.	TRBJ2-2	CASSSGQGAWELFF	TGCGCCAGCAGCTCGGGACAGGGGGCTTGGGAGCTGTTTTTT
TRBV9	.	once	TRBJ2-1	CASSPRRKDVNNEQFF	TGTGCCAGCAGCCCCCGGAGGAAAGACGTAAACAATGAGCAGTTCTTC
TRBV10-1	TRBD2	.	TRBJ2-2	CASGTSGTGELFF	TGCGCCAGCGGGACTAGCGGGACCGGGGAGCTGTTTTTT
TRBV10-1	TRBD2	.	TRBJ2-7	CASSVSVGGGEQYF	TGCGCCAGCAGTGTGTCTGTGGGGGGGGGCGAGCAGTACTTC
TRBV30	TRBD2	.	TRBJ2-1	CAWSRAVSGRWTYNEQFF	TGTGCCTGGAGTAGGGCGGTTAGCGGGAGATGGACCTACAATGAGCAGTTCTTC
TRBV6-6	TRBD1	.	TRBJ2-5	CASSDRVEQETQYF	TGTGCCAGCAGCGACAGGGTAGAGCAAGAGACCCAGTACTTC
TRBV7-2	.	.	TRBJ2-7	CASSQNSEQYF	TGTGCCAGCAGCCAGAACAGCGAGCAGTACTTC
TRBV7-2	TRBD2	.	TRBJ2-4	CASSSSSSGRANIQYF	TGTGCCAGCAGCTCCAGCTCTAGCGGGAGGGCGAACATTCAGTACTTC
TRBV19	.	.	TRBJ1-1	CASRHSPNTEAFF	TGTGCCAGTAGGCACAGTCCAAACACTGAAGCTTTCTTT
TRBV11-2	TRBD2	.	TRBJ2-3	CASFPLRRERSTDTQYF	TGTGCCAGCTTCCCACTAAGGCGGGAGAGAAGCACAGATACGCAGTATTTT
TRBV30	TRBD2	.	TRBJ2-7	CAWSVGSGASYEQYF	TGTGCCTGGAGTGTGGGTAGCGGGGCCTCCTACGAGCAGTACTTC
TRBV5-1	TRBD1	.	TRBJ1-5	CASSFGTDNQPQHF	TGCGCCAGCAGCTTCGGGACAGATAATCAGCCCCAGCATTTT
TRBV18	TRBD2	.	TRBJ2-1	CASSPTTGTASGRANEQFF	TGTGCCAGCTCGCCTACGACAGGGACGGCAAGCGGGAGGGCAAATGAGCAGTTCTTC
TRBV19	TRBD1	.	TRBJ1-5	CASSLPGQGSSPHF	TGTGCCAGTTCGCTACCGGGACAGGGCAGTTCGCCGCATTTT
TRBV9	.	.	TRBJ1-2	CASSVGLPNTNYTF	TGTGCCAGCAGCGTAGGTCTCCCCAATACAAACTACACCTTC
TRBV7-2	.	.	TRBJ2-7	CASSLLTYEQYF	TGTGCCAGCAGCTTACTAACCTACGAGCAGTACTTC
TRBV18	.	once	TRBJ2-7	CASSSGGSYEQYF	TGTGCCAGCTCTTCTGGAGGCTCCTACGAGCAGTACTTC
TRBV7-5	.	.	TRBJ1-4	CVRNRTGPMIEKLFF	TGTGTCAGAAACCGGACTGGGCCGATGATTGAAAAACTGTTTTTT
TRBV5-1	TRBD1	.	TRBJ2-7	CASSLDRGREQYF	TGCGCCAGCAGCTTGGACAGGGGGCGAGAGCAGTACTTC
TRBV5-6	.	.	TRBJ1-2	CASSSRRSPSYTF	TGTGCCAGCAGCTCCCGGAGGTCGCCCAGCTACACCTTC
TRBV5-5	.	.	TRBJ2-3	CASSFKPGSYPDTQYF	TGTGCCAGCAGCTTTAAGCCAGGGTCCTACCCAGATACGCAGTATTTT
TRBV5-1	TRBD2	.	TRBJ2-7	CASSPSGGEQYF	TGCGCCAGCAGCCCATCGGGGGGGGAGCAGTACTTC
TRBV7-9	.	.	TRBJ2-3	CASSPSSGLTSTDTQYF	TGTGCCAGCAGCCCTAGTTCAGGACTCACTAGCACAGATACGCAGTATTTT
TRBV27	TRBD1	.	TRBJ1-5	CASKYGTGSNQPQHF	TGTGCCAGCAAGTACGGGACAGGGAGCAATCAGCCCCAGCATTTT
TRBV7-9	.	.	TRBJ2-3	CASDVRGTDTQYF	TGTGCCAGCGATGTGAGGGGCACAGATACGCAGTATTTT
TRBV19	TRBD1	.	TRBJ1-5	CASGTGVSQPQHF	TGTGCCAGCGGGACAGGGGTATCTCAGCCCCAGCATTTT
TRBV30	.	.	TRBJ1-3	CAWSVQGGSGNTIYF	TGTGCCTGGAGTGTACAGGGAGGGTCTGGAAACACCATATATTTT
TRBV7-8	.	.	TRBJ1-5	CASSLKAYRIGDQPQHF	TGTGCCAGCAGCCTGAAAGCCTACAGGATAGGGGATCAGCCCCAGCATTTT
TRBV5-1	.	.	TRBJ1-4	CASSVTGPSNEKLFF	TGCGCCAGCAGCGTTACAGGGCCCTCTAATGAAAAACTGTTTTTT
TRBV15	TRBD2	.	TRBJ2-2	CATRRLADTGELFF	TGTGCCACCAGGCGCCTAGCGGACACCGGGGAGCTGTTTTTT
TRBV29-1	TRBD1	.	TRBJ1-2	CSALGQPSYGYTF	TGCAGCGCTTTGGGACAGCCGAGCTATGGCTACACCTTC
TRBV1	.	.	TRBJ2-7	CTSSQVSGQGNEQYF	TGCACCAGCAGCCAAGTTTCGGGACAGGGGAACGAGCAGTACTTC
TRBV5-1	.	.	TRBJ2-5	CASSPAGRGEGETQYF	TGCGCCAGCAGCCCGGCGGGCAGGGGGGAAGGAGAGACCCAGTACTTC
TRBV29-1	TRBD2	.	TRBJ2-7	CSVAAGRAYEQYF	TGCAGCGTTGCTGCAGGGAGGGCCTACGAGCAGTACTTC
TRBV6-5	TRBD1	.	TRBJ2-7	CASSPGQGGYEQYF	TGTGCCAGCAGTCCGGGACAGGGAGGCTACGAGCAGTACTTC
TRBV27	.	.	TRBJ2-7	CASSRTGSYEQYF	TGTGCCAGCAGCAGAACGGGATCCTACGAGCAGTACTTC
TRBV5-4	TRBD2	.	TRBJ2-3	CASRLFAGGLDTQYF	TGTGCCAGCAGACTCTTCGCGGGGGGATTGGATACGCAGTATTTT
TRBV5-6	TRBD1	.	TRBJ2-5	CASSYGTGAETQYF	TGTGCCAGCAGCTACGGGACAGGGGCTGAGACCCAGTACTTC
TRBV7-2	TRBD1	.	TRBJ1-2	CASSLMTGDYGYTF	TGTGCCAGCAGCTTGATGACAGGGGACTATGGCTACACCTTC
TRBV7-2	TRBD2	.	TRBJ2-1	CASSYMMTSGSISYNEQFF	TGTGCCAGCAGCTATATGATGACTAGCGGGAGTATATCCTACAATGAGCAGTTCTTC
TRBV15	.	.	TRBJ1-1	CATSREIQGNSDTEAFF	TGTGCCACCAGCAGAGAAATACAGGGAAATTCTGACACTGAAGCTTTCTTT
TRBV2	.	.	TRBJ1-3	CASGQGKSSGNTIYF	TGTGCCAGCGGTCAGGGCAAGAGCTCTGGAAACACCATATATTTT
TRBV27	TRBD2	.	TRBJ2-1	CASSLQGGTSAKRSYNEQFF	TGTGCCAGCAGTTTACAGGGCGGGACTAGCGCCAAACGCTCCTACAATGAGCAGTTCTTC
TRBV18	TRBD1	.	TRBJ2-5	CASSPGQGKETQYF	TGTGCCAGCTCACCAGGACAGGGCAAAGAGACCCAGTACTTC
TRBV6-1	TRBD1	.	TRBJ2-2	CASRDRPNTGELFF	TGTGCCAGCAGGGACAGGCCGAACACCGGGGAGCTGTTTTTT
TRBV30	TRBD1	.	TRBJ2-7	CAWSGDRVKQYF	TGTGCCTGGAGTGGAGACAGGGTCAAGCAGTACTTC
TRBV5-4	.	.	TRBJ1-4	CASSRQGAEKLFF	TGTGCCAGCAGCAGACAAGGGGCTGAAAAACTGTTTTTT
TRBV2	.	.	TRBJ1-4	CASSEAPLSLRREKLFF	TGTGCCAGCAGTGAAGCGCCACTAAGCTTACGGAGGGAAAAACTGTTTTTT
TRBV7-2	TRBD2	.	TRBJ2-7	CASSSGGTSGTYEQYF	TGTGCCAGCAGCTCGGGGGGGACTAGCGGGACCTACGAGCAGTACTTC
TRBV6-4	TRBD1	few	TRBJ1-2	CASSDTDRQQYTF	TGTGCCAGCAGTGATACGGACAGGCAGCAATACACCTTC
TRBV4-2	TRBD2	.	TRBJ2-7	CASSQSGTSPYEQYF	TGTGCCAGCAGCCAATCCGGGACTAGTCCCTACGAGCAGTACTTC
TRBV29-1	TRBD2	.	TRBJ2-4	CSVNNRGGDGKNIQYF	TGCAGCGTGAACAACCGGGGGGGAGATGGCAAAAACATTCAGTACTTC